The 20 T cell receptor beta chains presented below share a single source sample, sequenced in a study of blood T cells in healthy people across ages. A second PCR of about 6 to 11 cycles used a sample-barcoded 5' primer and a J-beta primer mix. Using its own MiXCR run on the 5' RACE reads, TCRdb lists one record per CDR3 protein. The sample gives roughly 1.4 million distinct CDR3 sequences, almost 60% of which show up once; about 6.3% is in the top ten. Sequencing was performed on blood. These TCRs come from a man younger than 35 in good health.

This sequence joins TRBV4-1 and TRBJ1-2; 7 bases align to TRBD1. The CDR3 covers 15 residues. CDR1 is MGHRA and CDR2 is YSYEKL in the germline V gene. J gave up 2 bases and V 3 bases, and 6 bases lay outside the gene matches. CDR3 loop: CASSQYIRGNYGYTF. DNA of the CDR3: TGCGCCAGCAGCCAGTACATCAGGGGGAACTATGGCTACACCTTC.

The chain has TRBV6-5 and TRBJ2-2; D possibly corresponds to TRBD2 (5 bases). The ends were cut back, 3 bases at V and 8 bases at J, with 13 bases in the middle. The CDR3 sequence is 14 residues long. In germline, CDR1 is MNHEY, CDR2 SVGAGI. This CDR3 is CASSYSARNGELFF. In DNA form, the CDR3 reads TGTGCCAGCAGTTATAGCGCGAGGAATGGGGAGCTGTTTTTT.

The rearrangement uses TRBV20-1 and TRBJ2-3; D is unclear. CDR1 and CDR2 (germline): DFQATT, SNEGSKA (reference sequence). Trimming took off 3 bases at V and 0 bases at J, with 13 bases between the two ends. The CDR3 loop spans 15 amino acids. The CDR3 is CSASNSQPSTDTQYF. CDR3 coding DNA: TGCAGTGCTAGTAATTCACAGCCTAGCACAGATACGCAGTATTTT.

This clonotype was recorded only once. The chain has TRBV6-2 or TRBV6-3 and TRBJ2-4; weak D call: TRBD1 (5 bases). Deletions cut 6 bases from V and 6 bases from J, with 12 bases between. The CDR3 runs 13 residues. Germline V gene sequence: CDR1 MNHEY, CDR2 SVGEGT. The CDR3 bases are TGTGCCAGCAGGTCAGGGTTTCTAAACATTCAGTACTTC. Its translation is CASRSGFLNIQYF.

This clonotype was detected a few times. The V and J genes are TRBV5-6 and TRBJ2-3; 7 bases align to TRBD2. The germline CDR1 and CDR2 sequences are SGHDT and YYEEEE. The J segment lost 0 bases and the V segment lost 5 bases, leaving 9 bases of the junction unmatched. The CDR3 length is 16 residues. The CDR3: CASRGTGTTSTDTQYF. CDR3 coding DNA: TGTGCCAGCAGGGGCACCGGGACTACAAGCACAGATACGCAGTATTTT. The complete variable domain, with remaining parts taken from reference TRBV5-6 and TRBJ2-3, reads DAGVTQSPTHLIKTRGQQVTLRCSPKSGHDTVSWYQQALGQGPQFIFQYYEEEERQRGNFPDRFSGHQFPNYSSELNVNALLLGDSALYLCASRGTGTTSTDTQYFGPGTRLTVL.

This clonotype came up a few times. V usage is TRBV7-9 and J usage is TRBJ1-2; D is ambiguous. The CDR3 loop spans 16 amino acids. V was trimmed by 5 bases and J by 3 bases, leaving 19 bases between them. Germline V gives CDR1 SEHNR, CDR2 FQNEAQ (reference sequence). The CDR3 DNA is TGTGCCAGCAGCCCTACCCGGGGAACGGAGGACTATGGCTACACCTTC. This codes for CASSPTRGTEDYGYTF.

The V gene is TRBV21-1, the J gene TRBJ2-1; no check of the table's D call, TRBD2, against the DNA was made. TRBV21-1 is deemed a pseudogene. CDR3 length: 16 residues. Written as DNA, the CDR3 is TGTGCCAGCAGCAAAGTCCTAGCGGGGGGTAGAAATGAGCAGTTCTTC. Translating gives CASSKVLAGGRNEQFF.

V is TRBV7-9 and J is TRBJ1-1; no firm D call. This CDR3 is 14 amino acids long. In germline, CDR1 is SEHNR, CDR2 FQNEAQ (reference sequence). The DNA of the CDR3 is TGTGCAGGCAGCCGCACAAGGTCGTGGCCTGAAGCTTTCTTT. Amino acid sequence: CAGSRTRSWPEAFF.

The chain recombines TRBV6-6 with TRBJ2-5; a weak D match, TRBD2 (6 bases). The V gene's germline CDR1 is MNHNY and CDR2 SVGAGI (reference sequence). V was pared by 6 bases and J by 2 bases, with 16 bases between. CDR3 size: 15 residues. The CDR3 DNA sequence: TGTGCCAGCAGCCCCCATCGGAGCGGGCAAGAGACCCAGTACTTC. Residues: CASSPHRSGQETQYF.

This chain uses TRBV6-4 with TRBJ2-1; TRBD2 aligns across 12 bases. The CDR3 has 15 amino acids. The germline gives CDR1 MRHNA, CDR2 SNTAGT. Trimming at V came to 5 bases and at J to 6 bases, leaving 5 bases not matched to a gene. The DNA of the CDR3 is TGTGCCAGCAGTCGACTAGCGGGAGCCCCCAATGAGCAGTTCTTC. This codes for CASSRLAGAPNEQFF.

This clonotype was found a few times. This sequence joins TRBV2 and TRBJ2-1, with 12 bases that match TRBD2. The CDR3 is 15 residues long. CDR1 is SNHLY and CDR2 is FYNNEI in the germline V gene. Germline trimming cut 7 bases from V and 4 bases from J; bases unmatched to any gene: 5. CDR3 in DNA: TGTGCCAGCAAGCGGACTAGCGGGAATTACAATGAGCAGTTCTTC. Its translation: CASKRTSGNYNEQFF.

This clonotype appeared a few times. This chain connects TRBV12-3 or TRBV12-4 to TRBJ2-7, with TRBD1 identical over 7 bases. There are 14 residues in the CDR3. J gave up 3 bases and V 4 bases, and 6 bases lay outside the gene matches. CDR3 amino acids: CASSYGTEFYEQYF. The DNA of the CDR3 is TGTGCCAGCAGTTATGGGACAGAGTTCTACGAGCAGTACTTC.

V usage is TRBV28 and J usage is TRBJ1-1; TRBD1 is a possible D gene (6 bases). The CDR3 is made up of 13 amino acids. V gave up 6 bases and J gave up 3 bases, with 11 bases separating them. Germline CDR1 reads MDHEN; CDR2 reads SYDVKM. The CDR3 region is CASRAAGDTEAFF. The CDR3 DNA sequence: TGTGCCAGCAGGGCCGCAGGGGACACTGAAGCTTTCTTT.

The genes are TRBV9 and TRBJ2-7, with 10 bases matching TRBD2. V shed 4 bases, J shed 0 bases, and the junction held 7 bases outside the gene matches. Germline V gene lookup returns CDR1 SGDLS and CDR2 YYNGEE. The CDR3 contains 16 residues. The CDR3 DNA reads TGTGCCAGCAGCTCGAGGACTAGCGGAGACTCCTACGAGCAGTACTTC. Amino acid sequence: CASSSRTSGDSYEQYF.

The chain joins TRBV20-1 to TRBJ2-1, with 14 bases identical to TRBD2. The germline V gene encodes CDR1 DFQATT and CDR2 SNEGSKA (reference sequence). This CDR3 region has 18 residues. V dropped 3 bases and J dropped 6; count of bases not matched to a gene: 13. In nucleotides, the CDR3 is TGCAGTGCTAGGGATCCGAGACTAGCGGGAGGGGGTGGCAATGAGCAGTTCTTC. It specifies CSARDPRLAGGGGNEQFF.

This clonotype was seen only a few times. This rearrangement joins TRBV4-2 to TRBJ2-3, with 8 bases aligning to TRBD2. In germline, CDR1 is LGHNA, CDR2 YNFKEQ. The CDR3 sequence is 14 residues long. The J segment lost 5 bases and the V segment lost 1 base, leaving 2 bases of the junction unmatched. The CDR3 DNA reads TGTGCCAGCAGCCAAGCGGGGGGGGTAGATACGCAGTATTTT. Its protein is CASSQAGGVDTQYF.

This sequence joins TRBV6-2 or TRBV6-3 and TRBJ1-4, with D perhaps TRBD1 (5 bases). Germline-derived CDR1 and CDR2 are MNHEY and SVGEGT. Trimming shortened V by 6 bases and J by 0 bases, and 20 bases separated the two germline ends. CDR3 length: 18 residues. The CDR3 DNA sequence: TGTGCCAGCAGCCAAGACCTAACAGGAGAATCAACTAATGAAAAACTGTTTTTT. It specifies CASSQDLTGESTNEKLFF.

This clonotype was recorded a few times. The V and J genes are TRBV20-1 and TRBJ2-3; 7 bases line up with TRBD1. The CDR3 length is 15 residues. V lost 4 bases and J lost 0; bases outside the gene matches: 7. Looked up from germline, CDR1 is DFQATT and CDR2 is SNEGSKA (reference sequence). As DNA, the CDR3 is TGCAGTGCTACGGGACAGTCAATTAGCACAGATACGCAGTATTTT. This translates into CSATGQSISTDTQYF.

The table lists this clonotype with a few counts. The chain joins TRBV10-3 to TRBJ2-1; either TRBD1 or TRBD2 may supply D (6 bases each). The CDR3 has 14 residues. Germline assignment: CDR1 ENHRY and CDR2 SYGVKD. V was cut by 7 bases and J by 6 bases, with 16 bases left in between. As DNA, the CDR3 is TGTGCCATCACCGGGGGCGCCGGTATCAATGAGCAGTTCTTC. This codes for CAITGGAGINEQFF.

The V call is TRBV20-1, the J call TRBJ2-7, with D perhaps matching TRBD1 or TRBD2 (5 bases each). Germline V CDR1 and CDR2: DFQATT, SNEGSKA (reference sequence). The V end lost 6 bases, the J end lost 7 bases, and 25 bases lay between the germline ends. This CDR3 is built from 15 residues. The CDR3, as DNA: TGCAGTGCCAAAACCGGGACCGTCTCCTACAATGAGCAGTACTTC. Residues: CSAKTGTVSYNEQYF.